This TCR beta chain was profiled in a study of T cell responses to AZD1222 COVID-19 vaccine. Study at large: Pooled in the analysis were second doses at about 4 or about 12 weeks. The study's findings and limits: Seropositive status at baseline applied to only five or six AZD1222 recipients. No day 14 peak samples; only post-peak repertoires were characterized.

TCRdb keeps only in-frame clones here, not all; method: immunoSEQ multiplex PCR. The data contain more than 95,000 clones, around 87% of them seen just once; the ten biggest clones take up about 10%. The CDR3 consists of 16 residues. CDR1 is LGHNA, CDR2 YSLEER, per germline. J lost 4 bases, V lost 2 bases, and 8 bases had no gene match. To note about this clone: The antigen remains undetermined.

This TCR was sampled from an adult in good health. The chain uses TRBV4-3 and TRBJ2-7, with 10 bases fitting TRBD2. Sequenced material: peripheral blood, taken on day 0 of AZD1222 vaccination. DNA of the CDR3: TGCGCCAGCAGCCAAAATGGAGCGGGAGGGCCGTACGAGCAGTACTTC. Residues: CASSQNGAGGPYEQYF.